This T cell receptor (beta chain) was captured by sequencing in a study of CD8+ T cells in alopecia areata. General study points: TCRs were shared less clearly across patients than in mice, possibly for HLA-related reasons. Tissue-resident alphabeta T cells belonging to normal skin likewise get sequenced within scalp specimens. More clonal than normal scalp was lesional scalp, particularly alopecia totalis/universalis.

TCR sequencing used cDNA made by reverse transcription of extracted RNA. TCRdb keeps only in-frame clones here, not all; method: immunoSEQ multiplex PCR. The sample holds over 150,000 clones, roughly three fifths seen once. Concerning this clone itself: The antigen is undetermined.

CD4+ and CD8+ T cells were sorted from PBMCs. V was shortened by 4 bases and J by 3 bases, with 15 bases between the two germline ends. The CDR3 consists of 15 residues. CDR1 is SGHDT and CDR2 is YYEEEE in the germline V gene. What was sequenced was CD8+ T cells sorted from blood. The sequence came from a human donor in good health. The chain carries TRBV5-6 and TRBJ2-3; D perhaps matches TRBD2 (5 bases). The CDR3 here is CASSRQRMGTDTQYF. In nucleotides, the CDR3 is TGTGCCAGCAGCAGGCAGCGGATGGGTACAGATACGCAGTATTTT. The entire variable domain, with the rest obtained from reference TRBV5-6 and TRBJ2-3, is as follows: DAGVTQSPTHLIKTRGQQVTLRCSPKSGHDTVSWYQQALGQGPQFIFQYYEEEERQRGNFPDRFSGHQFPNYSSELNVNALLLGDSALYLCASSRQRMGTDTQYFGPGTRLTVL.